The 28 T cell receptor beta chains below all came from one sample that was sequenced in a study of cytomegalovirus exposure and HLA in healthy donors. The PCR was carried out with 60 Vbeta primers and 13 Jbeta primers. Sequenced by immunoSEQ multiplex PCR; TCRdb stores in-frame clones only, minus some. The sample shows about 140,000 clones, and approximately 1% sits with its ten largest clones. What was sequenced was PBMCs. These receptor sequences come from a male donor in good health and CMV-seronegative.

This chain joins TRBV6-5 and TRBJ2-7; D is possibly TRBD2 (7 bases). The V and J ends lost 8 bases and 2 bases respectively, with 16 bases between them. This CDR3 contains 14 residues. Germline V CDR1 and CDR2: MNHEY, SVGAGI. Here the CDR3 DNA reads TGTGCCAGCTCCCGGGGGCTAGCGGCCTACGAGCAGTACTTC. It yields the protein CASSRGLAAYEQYF.

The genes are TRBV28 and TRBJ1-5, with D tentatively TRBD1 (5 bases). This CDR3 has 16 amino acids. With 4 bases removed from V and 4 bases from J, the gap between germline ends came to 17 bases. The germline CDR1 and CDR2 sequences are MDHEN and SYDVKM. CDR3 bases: TGTGCCAGCAGTTCGACAGTCCTTCTTAGAAATCAGCCCCAGCATTTT. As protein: CASSSTVLLRNQPQHF.

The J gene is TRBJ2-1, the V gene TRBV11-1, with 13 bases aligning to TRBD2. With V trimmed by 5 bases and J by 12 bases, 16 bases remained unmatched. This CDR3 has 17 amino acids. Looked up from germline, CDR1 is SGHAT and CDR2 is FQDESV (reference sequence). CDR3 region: CASSNPPSGLAGTRQFF. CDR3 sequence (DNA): TGTGCCAGCAGCAATCCCCCCTCGGGACTAGCGGGGACACGGCAGTTCTTC.

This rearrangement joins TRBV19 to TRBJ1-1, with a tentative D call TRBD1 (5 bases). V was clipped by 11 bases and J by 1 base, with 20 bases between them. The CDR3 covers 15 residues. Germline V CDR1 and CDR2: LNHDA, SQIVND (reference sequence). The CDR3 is CAVKGGEEWNTEAFF. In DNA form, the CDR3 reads TGTGCCGTCAAGGGAGGGGAGGAGTGGAACACTGAAGCTTTCTTT.

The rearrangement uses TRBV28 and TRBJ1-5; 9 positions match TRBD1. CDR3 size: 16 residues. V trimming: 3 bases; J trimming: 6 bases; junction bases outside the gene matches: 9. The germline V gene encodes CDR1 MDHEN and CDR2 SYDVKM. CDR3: CASSLTHRGRTQPQHF. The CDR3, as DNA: TGTGCCAGCAGTTTGACGCACAGGGGGCGAACTCAGCCCCAGCATTTT.

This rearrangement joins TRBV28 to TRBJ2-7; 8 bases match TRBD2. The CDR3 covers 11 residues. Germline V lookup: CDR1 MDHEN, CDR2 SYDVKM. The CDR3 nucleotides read TGTGGGAGCGGGGGAACCTACGAGCAGTACTTC. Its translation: CGSGGTYEQYF.

The CDR3 loop reads CASTTGGVWETQYF. The CDR3 DNA sequence: TGTGCCAGCACCACAGGGGGAGTTTGGGAGACCCAGTACTTC. The chain has TRBV6-5 and TRBJ2-5, with 8 bases aligning to TRBD1. The germline CDR1 and CDR2 sequences are MNHEY and SVGAGI. This CDR3 region has 14 residues. The V segment lost 7 bases and the J segment 5 bases; nucleotides outside the gene matches: 9.

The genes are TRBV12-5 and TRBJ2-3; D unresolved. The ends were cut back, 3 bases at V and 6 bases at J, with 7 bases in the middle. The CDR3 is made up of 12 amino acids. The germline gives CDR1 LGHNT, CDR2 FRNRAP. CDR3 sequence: CASGFGFDTQYF. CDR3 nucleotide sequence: TGTGCTAGTGGTTTCGGTTTTGATACGCAGTATTTT.

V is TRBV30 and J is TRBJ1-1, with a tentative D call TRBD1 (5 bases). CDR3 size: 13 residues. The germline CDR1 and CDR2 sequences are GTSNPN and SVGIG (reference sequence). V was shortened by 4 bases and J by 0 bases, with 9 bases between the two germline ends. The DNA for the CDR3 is TGTGCCTGGAACAACAGGATGAACACTGAAGCTTTCTTT. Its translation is CAWNNRMNTEAFF. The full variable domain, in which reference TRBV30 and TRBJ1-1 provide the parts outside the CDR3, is SQTIHQWPATLVQPVGSPLSLECTVEGTSNPNLYWYRQAAGRGLQLLFYSVGIGQISSEVPQNLSASRPQDRQFILSSKKLLLSDSGFYLCAWNNRMNTEAFFGQGTRLTVV.

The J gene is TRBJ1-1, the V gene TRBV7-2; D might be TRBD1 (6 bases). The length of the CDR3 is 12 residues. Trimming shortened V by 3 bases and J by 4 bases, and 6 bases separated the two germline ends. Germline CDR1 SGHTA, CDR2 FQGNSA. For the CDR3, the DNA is TGTGCCAGCAGCTTGGACAGCACTGAAGCTTTCTTT. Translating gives CASSLDSTEAFF.

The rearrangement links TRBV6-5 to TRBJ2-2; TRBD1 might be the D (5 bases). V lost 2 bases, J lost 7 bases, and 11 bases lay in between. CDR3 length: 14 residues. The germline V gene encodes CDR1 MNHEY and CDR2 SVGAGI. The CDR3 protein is CASSYGPGIGELFF. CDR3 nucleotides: TGTGCCAGCAGTTACGGCCCAGGGATCGGGGAGCTGTTTTTT.

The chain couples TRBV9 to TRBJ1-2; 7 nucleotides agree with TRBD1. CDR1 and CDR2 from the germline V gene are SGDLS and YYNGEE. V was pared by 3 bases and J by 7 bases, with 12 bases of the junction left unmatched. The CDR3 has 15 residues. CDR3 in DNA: TGTGCCAGCAGCGCCGACCCGGGACAGAAAGTTGGCTACACCTTC. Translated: CASSADPGQKVGYTF. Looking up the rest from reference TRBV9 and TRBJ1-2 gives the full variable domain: DSGVTQTPKHLITATGQRVTLRCSPRSGDLSVYWYQQSLDQGLQFLIQYYNGEERAKGNILERFSAQQFPDLHSELNLSSLELGDSALYFCASSADPGQKVGYTFGSGTRLTVV.

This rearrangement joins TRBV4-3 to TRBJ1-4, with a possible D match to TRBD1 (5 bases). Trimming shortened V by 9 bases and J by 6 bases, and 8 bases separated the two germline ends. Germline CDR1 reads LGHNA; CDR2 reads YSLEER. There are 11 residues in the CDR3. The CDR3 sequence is CASKGYEKLFF. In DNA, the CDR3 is TGCGCCAGTAAGGGGTATGAAAAACTGTTTTTT.

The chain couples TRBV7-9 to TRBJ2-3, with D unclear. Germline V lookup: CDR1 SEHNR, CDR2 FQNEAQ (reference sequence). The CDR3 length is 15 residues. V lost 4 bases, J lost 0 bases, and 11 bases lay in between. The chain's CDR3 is CASSSDTSSTDTQYF. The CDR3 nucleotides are TGTGCCAGCAGCTCAGACACTTCTAGCACAGATACGCAGTATTTT.

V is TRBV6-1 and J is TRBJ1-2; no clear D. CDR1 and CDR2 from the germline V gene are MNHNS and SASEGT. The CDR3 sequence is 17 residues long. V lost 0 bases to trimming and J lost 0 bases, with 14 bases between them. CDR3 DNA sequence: TGTGCCAGCAGTGAAGCAAGTATACCTGGAGCTAACTATGGCTACACCTTC. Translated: CASSEASIPGANYGYTF.

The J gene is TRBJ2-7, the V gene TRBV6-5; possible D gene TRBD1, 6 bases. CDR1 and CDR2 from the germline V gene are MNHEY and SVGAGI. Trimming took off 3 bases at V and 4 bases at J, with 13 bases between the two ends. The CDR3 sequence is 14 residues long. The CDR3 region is CASSYGQGRYEQYF. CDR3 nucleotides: TGTGCCAGCAGTTATGGTCAGGGGAGATACGAGCAGTACTTC.

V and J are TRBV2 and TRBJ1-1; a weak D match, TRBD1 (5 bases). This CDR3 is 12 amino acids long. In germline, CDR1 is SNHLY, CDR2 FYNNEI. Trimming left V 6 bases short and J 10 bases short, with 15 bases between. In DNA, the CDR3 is TGTGCCAGCAGAGAGGGGATGGGGGGAGCTTTCTTT. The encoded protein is CASREGMGGAFF.

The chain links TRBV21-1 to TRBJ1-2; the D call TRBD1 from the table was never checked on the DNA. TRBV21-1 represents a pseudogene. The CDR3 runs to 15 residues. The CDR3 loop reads CASSKRGQGEGGYTF. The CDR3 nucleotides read TGTGCCAGCAGCAAAAGGGGACAGGGGGAAGGTGGCTACACCTTC.

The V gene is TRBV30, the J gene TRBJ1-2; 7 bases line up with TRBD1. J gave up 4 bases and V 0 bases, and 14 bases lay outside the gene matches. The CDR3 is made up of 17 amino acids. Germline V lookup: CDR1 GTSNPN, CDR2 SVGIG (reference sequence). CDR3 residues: CAWSVPSTGEMRYGYTF. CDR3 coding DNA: TGTGCCTGGAGTGTACCCTCAACAGGGGAGATGCGCTATGGCTACACCTTC.

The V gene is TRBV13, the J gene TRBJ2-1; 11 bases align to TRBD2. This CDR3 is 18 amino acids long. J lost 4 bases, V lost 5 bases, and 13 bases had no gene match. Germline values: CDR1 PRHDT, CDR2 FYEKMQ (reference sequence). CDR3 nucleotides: TGTGCCAGCAGCCTAAGACGTAGCGGGAGGGCCGTGTACAATGAGCAGTTCTTC. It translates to CASSLRRSGRAVYNEQFF.

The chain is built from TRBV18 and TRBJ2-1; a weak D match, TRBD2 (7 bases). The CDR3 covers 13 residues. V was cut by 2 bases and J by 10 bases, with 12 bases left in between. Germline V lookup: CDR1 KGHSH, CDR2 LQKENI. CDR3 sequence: CASSPGGAGEQFF. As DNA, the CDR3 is TGTGCCAGCTCACCAGGGGGGGCAGGAGAGCAGTTCTTC.

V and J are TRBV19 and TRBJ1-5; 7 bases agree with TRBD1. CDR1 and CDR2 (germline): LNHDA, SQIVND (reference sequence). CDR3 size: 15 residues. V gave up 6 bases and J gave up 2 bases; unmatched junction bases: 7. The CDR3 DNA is TGTGCCAGTAGGCCCACAGGGGAAGGCAATCAGCCCCAGCATTTT. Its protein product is CASRPTGEGNQPQHF.

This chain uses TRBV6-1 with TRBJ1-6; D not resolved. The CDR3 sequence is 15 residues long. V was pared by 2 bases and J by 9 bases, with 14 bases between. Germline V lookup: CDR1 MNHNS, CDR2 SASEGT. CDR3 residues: CASSETLIELSPLHF. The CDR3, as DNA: TGTGCCAGCAGTGAAACCTTGATAGAACTTTCACCCCTCCACTTT.

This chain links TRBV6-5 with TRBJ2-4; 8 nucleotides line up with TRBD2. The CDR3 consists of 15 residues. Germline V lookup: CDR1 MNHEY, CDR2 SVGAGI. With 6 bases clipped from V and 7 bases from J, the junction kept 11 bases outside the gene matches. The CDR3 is CASSTTTGGFNIQYF. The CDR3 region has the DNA TGTGCCAGCAGCACGACCACGGGGGGGTTTAACATTCAGTACTTC.

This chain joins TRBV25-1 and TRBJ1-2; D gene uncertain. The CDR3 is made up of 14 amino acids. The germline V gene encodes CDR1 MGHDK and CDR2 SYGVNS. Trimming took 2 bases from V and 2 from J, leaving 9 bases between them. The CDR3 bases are TGTGCCAGCAGTGAACCCGGGATGAACTATGGCTACACCTTC. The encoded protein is CASSEPGMNYGYTF.

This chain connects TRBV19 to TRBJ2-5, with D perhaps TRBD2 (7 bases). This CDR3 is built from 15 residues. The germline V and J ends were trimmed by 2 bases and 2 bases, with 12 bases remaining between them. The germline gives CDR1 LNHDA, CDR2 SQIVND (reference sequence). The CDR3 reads CASSIWGGLQETQYF. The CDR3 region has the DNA TGTGCCAGTAGTATATGGGGGGGCTTACAAGAGACCCAGTACTTC.

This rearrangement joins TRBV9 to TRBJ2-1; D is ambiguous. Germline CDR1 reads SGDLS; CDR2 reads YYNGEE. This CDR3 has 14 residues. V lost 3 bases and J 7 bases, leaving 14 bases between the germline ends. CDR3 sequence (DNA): TGTGCCAGCAGCGGACATCTGCTAATTAATGAGCAGTTCTTC. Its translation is CASSGHLLINEQFF.

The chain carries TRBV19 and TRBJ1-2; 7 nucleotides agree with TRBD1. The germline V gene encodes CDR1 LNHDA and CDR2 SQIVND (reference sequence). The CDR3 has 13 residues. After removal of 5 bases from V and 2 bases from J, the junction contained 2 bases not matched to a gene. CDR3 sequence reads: CASSWTGNYGYTF. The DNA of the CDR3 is TGTGCCAGTAGTTGGACAGGAAACTATGGCTACACCTTC.